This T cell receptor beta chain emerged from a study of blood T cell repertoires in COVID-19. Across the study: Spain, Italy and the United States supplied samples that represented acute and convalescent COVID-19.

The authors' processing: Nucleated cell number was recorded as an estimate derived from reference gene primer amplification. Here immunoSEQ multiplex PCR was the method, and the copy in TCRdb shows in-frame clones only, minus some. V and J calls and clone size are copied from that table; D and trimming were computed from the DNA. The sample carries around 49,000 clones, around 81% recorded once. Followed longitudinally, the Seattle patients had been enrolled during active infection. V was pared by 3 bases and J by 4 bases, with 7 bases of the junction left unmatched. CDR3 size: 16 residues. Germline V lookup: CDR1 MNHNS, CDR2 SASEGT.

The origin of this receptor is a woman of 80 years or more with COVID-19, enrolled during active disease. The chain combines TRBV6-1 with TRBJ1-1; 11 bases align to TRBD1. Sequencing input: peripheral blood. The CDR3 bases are TGTGCCAGCAGTGATAGCCGGGACAGGGGGTCCACTGAAGCTTTCTTT. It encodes CASSDSRDRGSTEAFF.